This entry features one TCR beta chain sequence. This table comes from immunoSEQ multiplex PCR, and its TCRdb copy is limited to in-frame clones, with some not included. The sample shows about 51,000 clones, 86% of them seen only once. The data belong to a study of PD-L1 blockade in urothelial cancer. The germline CDR1 and CDR2 sequences are GTSNPN and SVGIG (reference sequence). This CDR3 contains 11 residues. Deletions cut 2 bases from V and 8 bases from J, with 10 bases between. The input for sequencing was PBMCs, taken around atezolizumab (anti-PD-L1) treatment. The sequence was obtained from a man aged 55 to 70 with urothelial cancer. The chain uses TRBV30 and TRBJ2-7; D is possibly TRBD1 (6 bases). CDR3 coding DNA: TGTGCCTGGAGTCCTGGGGACAAGCAGTACTTC. This translates into CAWSPGDKQYF.